This entry concerns a single TCR beta chain. Its target is unknown. These data come from a study of response to subunit inactivated influenza vaccine. This CDR3 region has 15 residues. V trimming: 7 bases; J trimming: 2 bases; junction bases outside the gene matches: 6. CDR1 is MNHEY and CDR2 is SVGEGT in the germline V gene. TCRdb called the RT-PCR reads again in MiXCR, with one record for every CDR3 protein. The sample has about 570,000 distinct CDR3 sequences, approximately 10% seen once; the top ten hold roughly 10%. General study findings and limits: New T cells are recruited in small numbers by each seasonal influenza vaccination, according to the authors' suggestion.

This material consisted of PBMCs from blood, taken on the day of vaccination. The chain combines TRBV6-2 or TRBV6-3 with TRBJ1-1, with TRBD1 matching 11 bases. The source of this sequence is a man aged 45 to 65 who received an inactivated influenza vaccine. CDR3 sequence: CASKGQGAQNTEAFF. CDR3 nucleotides: TGTGCCAGCAAAGGACAGGGGGCCCAAAACACTGAAGCTTTCTTT.